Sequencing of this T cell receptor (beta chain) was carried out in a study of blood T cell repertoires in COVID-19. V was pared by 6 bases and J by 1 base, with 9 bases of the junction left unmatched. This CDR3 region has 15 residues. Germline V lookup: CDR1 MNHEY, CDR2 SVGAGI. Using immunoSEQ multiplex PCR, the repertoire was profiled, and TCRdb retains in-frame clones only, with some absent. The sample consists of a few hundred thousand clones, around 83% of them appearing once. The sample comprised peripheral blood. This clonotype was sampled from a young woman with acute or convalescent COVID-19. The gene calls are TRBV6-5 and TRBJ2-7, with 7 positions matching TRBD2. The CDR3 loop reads CASSPTTSASYEQYF. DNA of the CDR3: TGTGCCAGCAGCCCAACTACTAGCGCTTCCTACGAGCAGTACTTC.